The source of this T cell receptor beta chain is a study of chemoradiotherapy in HPV16-positive cancers. Germline CDR1 and CDR2: SGDLS and YYNGEE. Trimming took off 6 bases at V and 0 bases at J, with 10 bases between the two ends. This CDR3 comprises 14 residues. TCRdb's table, derived via immunoSEQ multiplex PCR, lists solely in-frame clones and lacks some. Here the sample spans fewer than 4,000 clones, around four fifths being singletons. This chain uses TRBV9 with TRBJ1-5, with D possibly TRBD1 on 6 matching bases. The specimen was collected from a patient who underwent chemoradiotherapy. This sequence originates from a human donor with HPV-associated anogenital cancer. For the CDR3, the DNA is TGTGCCAGCACCCCAGGGGTTAGCAATCAGCCCCAGCATTTT. Translation: CASTPGVSNQPQHF.